What follows is one TCR beta chain and its context. These data belong to a study of T cell responses to AZD1222 COVID-19 vaccine. Sequenced by immunoSEQ multiplex PCR; TCRdb stores in-frame clones only, minus some. The table lists approximately 120,000 clones, roughly 88% of them singletons, with roughly 12% in the top ten. Trimming removed 1 base at V and 6 bases at J, with 16 bases between. Germline loops: CDR1 SGHTA, CDR2 FQGNSA. The CDR3 contains 15 residues. The sequence came from an adult in good health. This chain uses TRBV7-2 with TRBJ2-7; tentative D call: TRBD2 (6 bases). Sequenced here: peripheral blood, sampled on day 0 of MenACWY control vaccination. CDR3 protein: CASSLDGSYSREQYF. The CDR3 coding sequence is TGTGCCAGCAGCTTAGACGGGAGCTACTCTCGCGAGCAGTACTTC.